This T cell receptor (beta chain) emerged from a study of shared clonotypes between healthy human individuals. Germline lookup yields CDR1 SGDLS and CDR2 YYNGEE. Trimming removed 6 bases at V and 5 bases at J, with 15 bases between. The CDR3 sequence is 14 residues long. Genomic DNA per cell subset filled all wells of several immunoSEQ plates. Method: immunoSEQ multiplex PCR; TCRdb's copy keeps in-frame clones and lacks some. The repertoire holds some 2.3 million clones, 80% to 95% seen once, with 0.39% in the top ten. Specimen: naive CD4+ T cells from PBMCs. Subset of the sample: CD45RA+ positively selected. This chain links TRBV9 with TRBJ2-1; a weak D match, TRBD2 (6 bases). This sequence was found in a man aged 18 to 30 in good health. Some clones in this sample may be carry-over from other donors' samples. DNA of the CDR3: TGTGCCAGCACCGGAGGGACGAAAAACAATGAGCAGTTCTTC. Amino acids: CASTGGTKNNEQFF.